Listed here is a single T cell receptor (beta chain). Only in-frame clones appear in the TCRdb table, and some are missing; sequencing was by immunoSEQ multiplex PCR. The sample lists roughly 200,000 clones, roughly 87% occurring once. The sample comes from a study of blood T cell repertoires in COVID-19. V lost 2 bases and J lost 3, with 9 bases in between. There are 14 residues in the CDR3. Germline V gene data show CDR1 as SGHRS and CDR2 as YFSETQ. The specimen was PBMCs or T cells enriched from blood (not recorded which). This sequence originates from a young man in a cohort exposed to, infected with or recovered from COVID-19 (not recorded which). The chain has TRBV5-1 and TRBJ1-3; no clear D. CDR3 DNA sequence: TGCGCCAGCAGCTTACTTACTAGTGGAAACACCATATATTTT. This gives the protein CASSLLTSGNTIYF.